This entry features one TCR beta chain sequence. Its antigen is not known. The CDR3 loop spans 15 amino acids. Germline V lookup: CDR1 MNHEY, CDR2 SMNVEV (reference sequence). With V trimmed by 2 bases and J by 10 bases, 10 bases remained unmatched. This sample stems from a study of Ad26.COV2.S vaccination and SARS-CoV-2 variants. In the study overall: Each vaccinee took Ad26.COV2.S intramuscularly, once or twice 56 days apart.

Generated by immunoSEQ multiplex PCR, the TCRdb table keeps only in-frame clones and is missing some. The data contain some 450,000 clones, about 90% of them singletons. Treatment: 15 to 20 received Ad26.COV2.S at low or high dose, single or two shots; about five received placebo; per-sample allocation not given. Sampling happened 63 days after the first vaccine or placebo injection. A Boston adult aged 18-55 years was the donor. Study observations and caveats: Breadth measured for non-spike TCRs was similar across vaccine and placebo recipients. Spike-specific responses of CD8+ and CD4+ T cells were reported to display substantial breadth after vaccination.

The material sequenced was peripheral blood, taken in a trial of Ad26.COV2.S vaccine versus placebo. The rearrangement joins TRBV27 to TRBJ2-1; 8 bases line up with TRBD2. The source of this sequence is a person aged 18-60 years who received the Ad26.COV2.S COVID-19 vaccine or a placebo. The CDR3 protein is CASSLGAGVGGEQFF. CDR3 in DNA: TGTGCCAGCAGTTTAGGAGCGGGAGTGGGTGGGGAGCAGTTCTTC.